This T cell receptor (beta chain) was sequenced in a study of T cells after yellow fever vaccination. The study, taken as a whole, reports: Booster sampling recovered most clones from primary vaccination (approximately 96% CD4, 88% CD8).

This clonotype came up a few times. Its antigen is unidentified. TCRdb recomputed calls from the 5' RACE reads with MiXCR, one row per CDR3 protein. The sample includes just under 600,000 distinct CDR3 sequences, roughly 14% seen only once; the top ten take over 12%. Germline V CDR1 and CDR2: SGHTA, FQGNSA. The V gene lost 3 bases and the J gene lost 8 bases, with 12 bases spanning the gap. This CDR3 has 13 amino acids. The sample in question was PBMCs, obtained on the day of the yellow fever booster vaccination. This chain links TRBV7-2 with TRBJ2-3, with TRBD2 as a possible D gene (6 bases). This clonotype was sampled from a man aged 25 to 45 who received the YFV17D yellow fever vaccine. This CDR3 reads CASSFFGLPTQYF. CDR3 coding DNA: TGTGCCAGCAGCTTCTTTGGACTACCTACGCAGTATTTT.